Sequencing of this T cell receptor (beta chain) was carried out in a study of high-grade serous ovarian cancer treatment subgroups. About the research overall: Samples averaged around 14,000 reads and roughly 7,700 unique TCR beta rearrangements.

Whole-study results and caveats: Repertoire analysis covered CDR3 alone, not CDR1 or CDR2.

Germline values: CDR1 SEHNR, CDR2 FQNEAQ (reference sequence). V shed 0 bases, J shed 8 bases, and the junction held 3 bases outside the gene matches. CDR3 length: 13 amino acids. Data came from immunoSEQ multiplex PCR; TCRdb stores just in-frame clones and leaves some out. The data hold about 10,000 clones, with 68% observed a single time. Tumor tissue was taken before any definitive surgery or chemotherapy was given. As for this clone: Its antigen is undetermined.

The sample taken for sequencing was tumor tissue. J is TRBJ1-1 and V is TRBV7-9, with 7 bases identical to TRBD1. The receptor comes from a human donor with high-grade serous ovarian cancer. The CDR3 reads CASSLALTGEAFF. The DNA of the CDR3 is TGTGCCAGCAGCTTAGCGCTGACAGGGGAAGCTTTCTTT.